This T cell receptor (beta chain) was captured by sequencing in a study of T cells in tuberculosis. General study results and limits: Selection depended on which cryopreserved specimens were available.

On this clone itself: The antigen remains undetermined.

The CDR3 is 14 amino acids. Trimming removed 6 bases at V and 0 bases at J, with 12 bases between. Germline assignment: CDR1 SGHAT and CDR2 FQDESV (reference sequence). Positive smear microscopy and/or M. tuberculosis culture confirmed active disease. Unsorted cryopreserved PBMC were sequenced, averaging around 94,000 T cells per clinical donor. TCRdb keeps only in-frame clones here, not all; method: immunoSEQ multiplex PCR. The repertoire holds about 10,000 clones, with around 94% as singletons. The TCR originated in an adult with tuberculosis. Specimen: PBMCs. The genes are TRBV11-1 and TRBJ2-7; maybe TRBD1 (5 bases). The CDR3 loop reads CASRLGPTSYEQYF. The CDR3 DNA reads as TGTGCCAGCAGATTGGGGCCTACCTCCTACGAGCAGTACTTC.